This TCR beta chain was captured by sequencing in a study of B cell selection in AIRE deficiency. This CDR3 has 15 amino acids. The V gene's germline CDR1 is SEHNR and CDR2 FQNEAQ (reference sequence). Points on this clone: The antigen is undetermined.

Regulatory T cells were sorted as CD4+CD25hiCD127low/negative. The data were produced by immunoSEQ multiplex PCR, yet TCRdb's version contains in-frame clones alone and is incomplete. This table holds 20,000 to 25,000 clones, around 93% found once. Findings of the study overall: With only TCRbeta sequenced, about 37% of shared healthy Treg sequences overlapped Tconv. In TCRBV usage, CDR3 length and diversity, patient Tconv and Treg cells matched healthy donors.

This TCR was recovered from a human donor with AIRE deficiency. J is TRBJ2-5 and V is TRBV7-9; the match to TRBD2 covers 12 bases. The tail of the sequence fits TRBJ2-7 better, so the J call may be wrong. The sequenced sample consisted of Tregs sorted from PBMCs. The CDR3 sequence: CASSTSGRSSYEQYF. For the CDR3, the DNA is TGTGCCAGCAGCACTAGCGGGAGGAGCTCCTACGAGCAGTACTTC.